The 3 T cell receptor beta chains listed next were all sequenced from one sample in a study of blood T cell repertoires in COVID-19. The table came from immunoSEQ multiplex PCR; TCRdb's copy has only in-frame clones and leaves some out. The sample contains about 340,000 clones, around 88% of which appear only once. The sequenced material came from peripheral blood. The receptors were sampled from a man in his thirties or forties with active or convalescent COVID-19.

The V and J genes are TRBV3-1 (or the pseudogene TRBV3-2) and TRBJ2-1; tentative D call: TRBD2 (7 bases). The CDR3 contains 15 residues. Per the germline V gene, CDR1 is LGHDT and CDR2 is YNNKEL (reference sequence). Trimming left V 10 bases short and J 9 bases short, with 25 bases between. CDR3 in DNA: TGTGCCACAAGAAAGCGGGGACTCGGGACAACTGAGCAGTTCTTC. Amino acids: CATRKRGLGTTEQFF.

In DNA, the CDR3 is TGTGCCAGCAGCGCCAGAGGGGGACCCTATGGCTACACCTTC. It encodes CASSARGGPYGYTF. The chain carries TRBV9 and TRBJ1-2, with a possible D match to TRBD1 (6 bases). Trimming took 3 bases from V and 4 from J, leaving 13 bases between them. Germline CDR1 SGDLS, CDR2 YYNGEE. CDR3 length equals 14 residues.

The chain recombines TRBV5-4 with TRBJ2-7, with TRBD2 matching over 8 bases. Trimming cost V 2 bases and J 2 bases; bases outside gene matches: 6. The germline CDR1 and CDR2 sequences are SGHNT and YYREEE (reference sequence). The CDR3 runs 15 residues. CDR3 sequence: CASSLGLAHTYEQYF. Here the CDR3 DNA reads TGTGCCAGCAGCTTAGGACTAGCACACACCTACGAGCAGTACTTC. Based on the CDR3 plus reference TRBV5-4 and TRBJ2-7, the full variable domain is ETGVTQSPTHLIKTRGQQVTLRCSSQSGHNTVSWYQQALGQGPQFIFQYYREEENGRGNFPPRFSGLQFPNYSSELNVNALELDDSALYLCASSLGLAHTYEQYFGPGTRLTVT.